This TCR beta chain was profiled in a study of T cell responses to AZD1222 COVID-19 vaccine. Whole-study results and caveats: The number of AZD1222 recipients seropositive at baseline was only six.

The length of the CDR3 is 15 residues. Germline assignment: CDR1 SGHVS and CDR2 FNYEAQ. V lost 1 base and J 0 bases, leaving 7 bases between the germline ends. As regards this clone: Antigen specificity is unknown.

Some clones are missing from TCRdb's copy, which holds only in-frame ones; the method was immunoSEQ multiplex PCR. The table includes roughly 130,000 clones, 91% detected once. The sample was peripheral blood, taken on day 0 of AZD1222 vaccination. The origin of this receptor is an adult in good health. This chain connects TRBV7-6 to TRBJ1-3, with unresolved D. Written as DNA, the CDR3 is TGTGCCAGCAGCTTAGGGCCGTACTCTGGAAACACCATATATTTT. Its translation: CASSLGPYSGNTIYF.